Included here is one T cell receptor beta chain sequence, with context. Antigen specificity is unknown. Every donor was a healthy person donating bone marrow. These data are taken from a study of cytomegalovirus exposure and HLA in healthy donors. Germline CDR1 is LGHNA and CDR2 is YSLEER. With 0 bases clipped from V and 9 bases from J, the junction kept 7 bases outside the gene matches. CDR3 length: 15 residues. Study outcomes and limitations: Common viral pathogens were later found to be apparently linked to several of the most significant clusters. In a later analysis, about 17,000 TCR beta sequences were associated with HLA alleles at 0.05 false discovery rate.

The PCR had 60 Vbeta and 13 Jbeta primers. In the study's own analysis: Tens of millions of unique TCR beta chains, some 11 million shared, were counted in a later analysis. Assay: immunoSEQ multiplex PCR; the TCRdb copy retains only in-frame clones and omits some. V and J calls plus clone size are reproduced from that table; the DNA served to infer D and trimming. This table has some 80,000 clones, over 65% appearing once. Sequences were obtained from PBMCs. The sequence derives from a man between 50 and 59 years old in good health and CMV-seronegative. The J gene is TRBJ2-1, the V gene TRBV4-3; TRBD2 aligns across 8 bases. CDR3: CASSQDSAGASEQFF. The CDR3, as DNA: TGCGCCAGCAGCCAAGATTCAGCGGGGGCTAGTGAGCAGTTCTTC.